This TCR beta chain stems from a study of technical replicates of blood from four donors. CDR3 length equals 17 residues. Germline trimming cut 7 bases from V and 2 bases from J; bases unmatched to any gene: 18. Germline values: CDR1 SGHDT, CDR2 YYEEEE. Profiled with immunoSEQ multiplex PCR; TCRdb holds only in-frame clones, not every one. The sample holds more than 45,000 clones, roughly 95% seen once. The chain employs TRBV5-6 and TRBJ2-7, with 7 bases matching TRBD1. The source material was PBMCs. The clonotype originates from a human donor in good health. Some clones in this sample may be carry-over from other donors' samples. The chain's CDR3 is CASSHRGQYLVPYEQYF. DNA for the CDR3: TGTGCCAGCTCGCACAGGGGCCAATACCTGGTGCCCTACGAGCAGTACTTC.